The 14 T cell receptor beta chains listed next were all sequenced from one sample in a study of blood T cell repertoires in COVID-19. The protocol was immunoSEQ multiplex PCR, while the TCRdb copy is restricted to in-frame clones and leaves out a portion. The table lists 200,000 to 250,000 clones, 86% of them singletons. Sequencing was done on a sample of PBMCs or T cells enriched from blood (not recorded which). Every receptor here comes from a man in his forties or fifties who had recovered from COVID-19.

This chain links TRBV9 with TRBJ2-1; perhaps TRBD1 as D (7 bases). Trimming took off 3 bases at V and 4 bases at J, with 11 bases between the two ends. Germline-derived CDR1 and CDR2 are SGDLS and YYNGEE. The CDR3 runs 14 residues. CDR3: CASSAGDRYNEQFF. In nucleotides, the CDR3 is TGTGCCAGCAGCGCGGGGGACAGATACAATGAGCAGTTCTTC.

The rearrangement joins TRBV27 to TRBJ2-3; the match to TRBD2 covers 12 bases. The V gene's germline CDR1 is MNHEY and CDR2 SMNVEV (reference sequence). V lost 6 bases to trimming and J lost 1 base; unmatched junction nucleotides: 5. The CDR3 contains 16 residues. This CDR3 reads CASSGLAGLGTDTQYF. CDR3 nucleotides: TGTGCCAGCAGCGGACTAGCGGGATTGGGCACAGATACGCAGTATTTT.

V gene TRBV5-4 combines with J gene TRBJ1-2; the D is unclear. The CDR3 extends over 17 amino acids. CDR1 is SGHNT, CDR2 YYREEE, per germline (reference sequence). Trimming shortened V by 4 bases and J by 0 bases, and 19 bases separated the two germline ends. The CDR3 DNA reads TGTGCCAGCAGCCCCCTCGTGGGTTCGCAGGCTAACTATGGCTACACCTTC. Residues: CASSPLVGSQANYGYTF.

The CDR3 DNA reads as TGTGCCAGCAGCCCTGGACTAGCGGGAGGTGAGACCCAGTACTTC. Amino acid sequence: CASSPGLAGGETQYF. The chain has TRBV9 and TRBJ2-5; 14 positions agree with TRBD2. The V gene's germline CDR1 is SGDLS and CDR2 YYNGEE. The CDR3 loop spans 15 amino acids. V gave up 4 bases and J gave up 5 bases; unmatched junction bases: 4.

The chain recombines TRBV3-1 (or the pseudogene TRBV3-2) with TRBJ2-7; 8 nucleotides line up with TRBD1. Germline assignment: CDR1 LGHDT and CDR2 YNNKEL (reference sequence). The CDR3 extends over 14 amino acids. Trimming took 4 bases from V and 3 from J; bases not matched to a gene: 5. For the CDR3, the DNA is TGTGCCAGCAGCCGGGGCACAGGGGGCTACGAGCAGTACTTC. This translates into CASSRGTGGYEQYF.

V and J are TRBV2 and TRBJ1-1; D is ambiguous. Germline loops: CDR1 SNHLY, CDR2 FYNNEI. Trimming pared 2 bases from V and 8 bases from J, leaving 9 bases between. This CDR3 contains 12 residues. The CDR3 region is CASSETAGEAFF. CDR3 sequence (DNA): TGTGCCAGCAGTGAAACTGCGGGGGAAGCTTTCTTT.

J is TRBJ2-2 and V is TRBV5-4; 7 nucleotides agree with TRBD2. The CDR3 spans 14 residues. Unmatched junction bases numbered 3, after V lost 7 bases and J lost 0 bases. Germline V gene data show CDR1 as SGHNT and CDR2 as YYREEE (reference sequence). The DNA of the CDR3 is TGTGCCAGCCGCGGGGGAACGAACACCGGGGAGCTGTTTTTT. It codes for CASRGGTNTGELFF.

The chain links TRBV6-5 to TRBJ2-7, with D perhaps matching TRBD2 (5 bases). The CDR3 is made up of 15 amino acids. Looked up from germline, CDR1 is MNHEY and CDR2 is SVGAGI. V was clipped by 6 bases and J by 1 base, with 16 bases between them. CDR3: CASRFLSPGSYEQYF. CDR3 sequence (DNA): TGTGCCAGCAGGTTCTTGTCCCCGGGGTCCTACGAGCAGTACTTC.

This clone was detected many times. V gene TRBV5-4 combines with J gene TRBJ2-2; weak D call: TRBD1 (6 bases). The CDR3 is 16 amino acids. CDR1 is SGHNT, CDR2 YYREEE, per germline (reference sequence). Trimming removed 1 base at V and 3 bases at J, with 13 bases between. In nucleotides, the CDR3 is TGTGCCAGCAGCTTGTATACGTCAGGGGACACCGGGGAGCTGTTTTTT. Residues: CASSLYTSGDTGELFF.

This sequence joins TRBV29-1 and TRBJ2-2, with D hard to call. Germline assignment: CDR1 SQVTM and CDR2 ANQGSEA. The CDR3 covers 16 residues. V lost 3 bases to trimming and J lost 0 bases, with 14 bases between them. CDR3 DNA: TGCAGCGTTGATGGGTGGGCAGGCCCGAACACCGGGGAGCTGTTTTTT. Translated, it gives CSVDGWAGPNTGELFF.

The rearrangement uses TRBV7-9 and TRBJ1-5; D not resolved. The V end lost 5 bases, the J end lost 7 bases, and 18 bases lay between the germline ends. Per germline, CDR1 SEHNR and CDR2 FQNEAQ (reference sequence). This CDR3 has 15 residues. The chain's CDR3 is CASSRGGSSGQPQHF. The CDR3 bases are TGTGCCAGCAGCCGGGGAGGTTCGAGCGGGCAGCCCCAGCATTTT.

J is TRBJ2-3 and V is TRBV11-2, with D hard to call. The germline gives CDR1 SGHAT, CDR2 FQNNGV. The V end lost 1 base, the J end lost 6 bases, and 11 bases lay between the germline ends. The CDR3 has 14 residues. CDR3 residues: CASSLVATGDTQYF. The CDR3 coding sequence is TGTGCCAGCAGCTTAGTGGCGACTGGGGATACGCAGTATTTT.

The chain couples TRBV28 to TRBJ2-7; D unresolved. Germline assignment: CDR1 MDHEN and CDR2 SYDVKM. The V end lost 5 bases, the J end lost 6 bases, and 8 bases lay between the germline ends. The CDR3 covers 11 residues. CDR3 DNA sequence: TGTGCCAGCAGTCAGATGTCCGAGCAGTACTTC. Its protein is CASSQMSEQYF.

The chain is built from TRBV7-9 and TRBJ2-3; 8 bases agree with TRBD2. CDR1 is SEHNR, CDR2 FQNEAQ, per germline (reference sequence). V lost 2 bases and J lost 0; bases outside the gene matches: 4. The CDR3 contains 16 residues. CDR3 protein: CASSLYGRASTDTQYF. The CDR3 bases are TGTGCCAGCAGCTTATACGGGAGGGCTAGCACAGATACGCAGTATTTT.